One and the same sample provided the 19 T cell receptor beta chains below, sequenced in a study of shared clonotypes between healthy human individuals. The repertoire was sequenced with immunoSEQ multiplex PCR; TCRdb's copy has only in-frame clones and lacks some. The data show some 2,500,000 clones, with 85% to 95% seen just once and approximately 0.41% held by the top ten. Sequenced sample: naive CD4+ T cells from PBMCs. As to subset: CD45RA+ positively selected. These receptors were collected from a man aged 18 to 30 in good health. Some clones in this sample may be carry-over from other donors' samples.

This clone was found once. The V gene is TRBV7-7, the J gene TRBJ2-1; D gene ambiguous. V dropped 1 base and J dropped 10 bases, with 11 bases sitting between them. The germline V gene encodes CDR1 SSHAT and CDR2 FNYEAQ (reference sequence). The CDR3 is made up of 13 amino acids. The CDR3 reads CASSLEARFEQFF. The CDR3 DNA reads TGTGCCAGCAGCTTAGAGGCCAGATTCGAGCAGTTCTTC. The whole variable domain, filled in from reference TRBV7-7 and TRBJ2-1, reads GAGVSQSPRYKVTKRGQDVTLRCDPISSHATLYWYQQALGQGPEFLTYFNYEAQPDKSGLPSDRFSAERPEGSISTLTIQRTEQRDSAMYRCASSLEARFEQFFGPGTRLTVL.

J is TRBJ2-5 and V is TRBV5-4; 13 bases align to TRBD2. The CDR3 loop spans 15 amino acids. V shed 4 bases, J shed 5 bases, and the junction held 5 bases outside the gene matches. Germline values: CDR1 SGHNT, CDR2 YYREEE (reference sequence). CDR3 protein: CASSPTSGRLETQYF. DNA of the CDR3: TGTGCCAGCAGCCCGACTAGCGGGAGGCTGGAGACCCAGTACTTC.

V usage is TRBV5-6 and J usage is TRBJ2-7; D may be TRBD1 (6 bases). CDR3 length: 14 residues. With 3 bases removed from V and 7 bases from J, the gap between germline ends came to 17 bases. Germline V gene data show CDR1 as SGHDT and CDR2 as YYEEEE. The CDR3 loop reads CASSSLRGSEEQYF. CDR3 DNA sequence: TGTGCCAGCAGCTCGTTAAGGGGGTCAGAGGAGCAGTACTTC.

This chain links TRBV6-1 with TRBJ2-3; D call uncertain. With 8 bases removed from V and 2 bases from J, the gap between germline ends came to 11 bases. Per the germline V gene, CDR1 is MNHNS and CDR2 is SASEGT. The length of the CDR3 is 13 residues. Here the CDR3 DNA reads TGTGCCAGCGGTTTAACATTCACAGATACGCAGTATTTT. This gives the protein CASGLTFTDTQYF.

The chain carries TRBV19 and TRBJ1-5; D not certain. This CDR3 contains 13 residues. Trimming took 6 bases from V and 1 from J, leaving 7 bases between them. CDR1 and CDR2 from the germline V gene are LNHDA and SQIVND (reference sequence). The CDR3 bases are TGTGCCAGTAGGCAGAGGAGCAATCAGCCCCAGCATTTT. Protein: CASRQRSNQPQHF.

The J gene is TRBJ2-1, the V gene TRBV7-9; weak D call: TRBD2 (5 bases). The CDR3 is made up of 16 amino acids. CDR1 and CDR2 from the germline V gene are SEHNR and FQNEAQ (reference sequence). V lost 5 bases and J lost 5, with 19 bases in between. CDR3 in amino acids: CASSRRLSGTDNEQFF. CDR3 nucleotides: TGTGCCAGCAGCCGAAGACTAAGCGGCACCGACAATGAGCAGTTCTTC.

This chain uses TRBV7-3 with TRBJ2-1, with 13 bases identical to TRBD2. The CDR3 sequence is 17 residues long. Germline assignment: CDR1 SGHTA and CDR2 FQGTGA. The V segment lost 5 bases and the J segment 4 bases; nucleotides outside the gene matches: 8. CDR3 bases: TGTGCCAGCAGCACCGGGACTAGCGGGATGGTTTACAATGAGCAGTTCTTC. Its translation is CASSTGTSGMVYNEQFF.

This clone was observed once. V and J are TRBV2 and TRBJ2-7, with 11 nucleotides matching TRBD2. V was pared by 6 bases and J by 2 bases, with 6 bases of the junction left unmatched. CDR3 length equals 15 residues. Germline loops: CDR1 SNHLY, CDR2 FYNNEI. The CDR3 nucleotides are TGTGCCAGCAGCCTGGGACTAGCGGAGACCTACGAGCAGTACTTC. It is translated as CASSLGLAETYEQYF.

The chain's CDR3 is CASRAELGQQNTGELFF. In nucleotides, the CDR3 is TGTGCCAGCAGGGCAGAACTGGGACAGCAGAACACCGGGGAGCTGTTTTTT. The chain carries TRBV25-1 and TRBJ2-2; 7 bases align to TRBD1. Germline V CDR1 and CDR2: MGHDK, SYGVNS. V shed 6 bases and J 1 base; nucleotides not matched to a gene: 11. This CDR3 is built from 17 residues.

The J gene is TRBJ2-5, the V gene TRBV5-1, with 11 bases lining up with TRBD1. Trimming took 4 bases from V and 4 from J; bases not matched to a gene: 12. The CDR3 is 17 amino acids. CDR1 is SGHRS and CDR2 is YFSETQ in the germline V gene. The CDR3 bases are TGCGCCAGCAGCGCGTCCCCTACCGGGACAGGGGGAGAGACCCAGTACTTC. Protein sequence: CASSASPTGTGGETQYF.

DNA for the CDR3: TGCAGCGTTGGAGGCGTCAGGGAACTACAAGAGACCCAGTACTTC. Translating gives CSVGGVRELQETQYF. The rearrangement uses TRBV29-1 and TRBJ2-5, with D perhaps TRBD1 (5 bases). Germline-derived CDR1 and CDR2 are SQVTM and ANQGSEA. The CDR3 spans 15 residues. The V end lost 4 bases, the J end lost 2 bases, and 17 bases lay between the germline ends.

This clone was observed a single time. Here the CDR3 reads CASSPTVGQPQHF. The CDR3 DNA reads as TGTGCCAGCTCACCAACTGTAGGGCAGCCCCAGCATTTT. The chain combines TRBV18 with TRBJ1-5; D unresolved. Trimming left V 2 bases short and J 7 bases short, with 9 bases between. Per germline, CDR1 KGHSH and CDR2 LQKENI. The CDR3 extends over 13 amino acids.

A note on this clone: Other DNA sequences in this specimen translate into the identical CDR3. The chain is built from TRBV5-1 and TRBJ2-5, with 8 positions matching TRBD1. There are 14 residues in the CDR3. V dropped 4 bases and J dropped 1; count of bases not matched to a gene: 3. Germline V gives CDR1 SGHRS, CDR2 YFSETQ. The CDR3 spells CASSIGTGQETQYF. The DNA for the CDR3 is TGCGCCAGCAGCATTGGGACAGGCCAAGAGACCCAGTACTTC. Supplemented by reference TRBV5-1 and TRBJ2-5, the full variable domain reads KAGVTQTPRYLIKTRGQQVTLSCSPISGHRSVSWYQQTPGQGLQFLFEYFSETQRNKGNFPGRFSGRQFSNSRSEMNVSTLELGDSALYLCASSIGTGQETQYFGPGTRLLVL.

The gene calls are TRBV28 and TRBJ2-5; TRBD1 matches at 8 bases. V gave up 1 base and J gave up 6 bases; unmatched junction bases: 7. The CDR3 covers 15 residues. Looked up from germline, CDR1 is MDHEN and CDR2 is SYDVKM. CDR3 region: CASSLFRQGRQTQYF. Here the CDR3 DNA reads TGTGCCAGCAGTTTATTCCGACAGGGGAGGCAGACCCAGTACTTC.

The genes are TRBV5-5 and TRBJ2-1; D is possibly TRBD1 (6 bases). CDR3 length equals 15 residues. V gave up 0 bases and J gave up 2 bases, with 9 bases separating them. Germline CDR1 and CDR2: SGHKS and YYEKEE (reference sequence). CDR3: CASSLVGQTYNEQFF. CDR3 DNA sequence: TGTGCCAGCAGCTTGGTAGGACAGACCTACAATGAGCAGTTCTTC.

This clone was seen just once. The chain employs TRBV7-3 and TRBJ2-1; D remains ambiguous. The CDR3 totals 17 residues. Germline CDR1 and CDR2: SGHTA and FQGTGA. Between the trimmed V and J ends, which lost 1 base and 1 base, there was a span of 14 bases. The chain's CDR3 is CASSLIPVRASYNEQFF. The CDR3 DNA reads TGTGCCAGCAGCTTAATTCCAGTCCGGGCGTCCTACAATGAGCAGTTCTTC.

The CDR3 region has the DNA TGTGCCAGCAGCTACCGGGCCTTCGCAGATACGCAGTATTTT. Translation gives CASSYRAFADTQYF. The chain is built from TRBV7-6 and TRBJ2-3; D call uncertain. CDR1 and CDR2 (germline): SGHVS, FNYEAQ. Trimming took off 4 bases at V and 4 bases at J, with 12 bases between the two ends. The CDR3 has 14 amino acids.

CDR3 sequence: CASSIRLAETQYF. CDR3 sequence (DNA): TGTGCCAGTAGTATTAGGCTAGCAGAGACCCAGTACTTC. This chain connects TRBV19 to TRBJ2-5, with D possibly TRBD2 on 5 matching bases. The CDR3 totals 13 residues. Looked up from germline, CDR1 is LNHDA and CDR2 is SQIVND (reference sequence). The V end was cut by 3 bases, the J end by 4 bases, with 9 bases between.

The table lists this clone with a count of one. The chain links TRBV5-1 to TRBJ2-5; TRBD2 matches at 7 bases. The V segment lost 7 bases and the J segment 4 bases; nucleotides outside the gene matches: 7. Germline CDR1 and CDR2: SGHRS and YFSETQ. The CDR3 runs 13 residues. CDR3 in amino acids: CASGGGNRETQYF. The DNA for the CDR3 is TGCGCCAGCGGCGGGGGTAATAGAGAGACCCAGTACTTC.